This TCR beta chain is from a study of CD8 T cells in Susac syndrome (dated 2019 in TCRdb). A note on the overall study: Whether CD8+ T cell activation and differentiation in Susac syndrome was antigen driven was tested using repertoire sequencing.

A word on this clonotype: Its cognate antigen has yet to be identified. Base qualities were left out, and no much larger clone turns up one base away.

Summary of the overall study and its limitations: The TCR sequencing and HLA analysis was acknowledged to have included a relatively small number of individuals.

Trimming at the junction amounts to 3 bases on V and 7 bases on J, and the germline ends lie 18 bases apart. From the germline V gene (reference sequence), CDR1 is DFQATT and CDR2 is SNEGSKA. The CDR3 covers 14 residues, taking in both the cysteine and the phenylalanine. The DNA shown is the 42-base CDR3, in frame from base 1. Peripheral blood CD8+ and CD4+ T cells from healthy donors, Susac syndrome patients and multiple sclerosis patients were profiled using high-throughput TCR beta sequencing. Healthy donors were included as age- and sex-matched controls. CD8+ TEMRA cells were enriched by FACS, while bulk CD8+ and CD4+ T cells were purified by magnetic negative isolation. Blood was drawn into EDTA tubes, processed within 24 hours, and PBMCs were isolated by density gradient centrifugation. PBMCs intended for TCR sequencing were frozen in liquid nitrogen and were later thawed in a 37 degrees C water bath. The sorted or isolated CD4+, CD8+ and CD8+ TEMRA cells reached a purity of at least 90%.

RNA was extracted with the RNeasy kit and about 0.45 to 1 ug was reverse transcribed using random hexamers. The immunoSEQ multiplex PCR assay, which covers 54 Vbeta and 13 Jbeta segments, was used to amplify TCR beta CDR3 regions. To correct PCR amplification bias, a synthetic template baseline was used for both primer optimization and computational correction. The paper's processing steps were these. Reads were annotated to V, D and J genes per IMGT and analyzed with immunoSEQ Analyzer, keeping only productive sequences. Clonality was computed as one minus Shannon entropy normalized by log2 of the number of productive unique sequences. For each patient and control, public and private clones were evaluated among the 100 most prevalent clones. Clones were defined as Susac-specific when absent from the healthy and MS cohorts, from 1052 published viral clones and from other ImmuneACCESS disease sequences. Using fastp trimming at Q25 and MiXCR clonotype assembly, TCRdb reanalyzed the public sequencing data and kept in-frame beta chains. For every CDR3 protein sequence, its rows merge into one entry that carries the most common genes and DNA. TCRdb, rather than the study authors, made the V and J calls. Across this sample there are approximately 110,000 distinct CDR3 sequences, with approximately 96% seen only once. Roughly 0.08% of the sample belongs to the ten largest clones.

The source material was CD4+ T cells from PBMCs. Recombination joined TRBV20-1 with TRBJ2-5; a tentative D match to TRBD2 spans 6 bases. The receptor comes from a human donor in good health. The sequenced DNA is TGCAGTGCTAGTGTGGCGGGAACACGGACGACCCAGTACTTC. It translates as CSASVAGTRTTQYF.